This record covers a single TCR beta chain. This entry comes from a study of shared clonotypes between healthy human individuals. Losses at the gene ends were 1 base for V and 4 bases for J; bases not matched to a gene: 13. The CDR3 is 20 residues long. CDR1 and CDR2 (germline): MNHEY, SMNVEV (reference sequence). Here immunoSEQ multiplex PCR was the method, and the copy in TCRdb shows in-frame clones only, minus some. The repertoire holds about 960,000 clones, with approximately 76% as singletons. This TCR derives from a young man in good health. Sequencing was carried out using memory CD4+ T cells sorted from blood. The subset was: CD45RA-negative fraction. The V gene is TRBV27, the J gene TRBJ2-2; 12 nucleotides agree with TRBD2. The CDR3 region is CASSLYPPTSGRAVTGELFF. CDR3 in DNA: TGTGCCAGCAGTTTATATCCGCCGACTAGCGGGAGAGCAGTCACCGGGGAGCTGTTTTTT.